The present T cell receptor (beta chain) was sequenced within a study of early T cells in non-severe SARS-CoV-2 infection (dated by TCRdb to the early 2020s). Broadly, across the study: Bulk RNA from unsorted whole blood was used for TCR sequencing, so alpha and beta chains could not be paired.

Of note for this clonotype: It has no known antigen specificity. No qualities accompany the bases; no much larger clone lies one base away.

This was a case-control study nested in a cohort of healthcare workers in London, UK, who had nasopharyngeal swab PCR tests and blood samples taken every week. Healthcare workers were recruited between 23 and 31 March 2020, during the week of the UK lockdown, and were followed weekly for up to roughly 15 weeks. Broad study findings and their caveats: VDJdb matching was skewed toward anti-spike CD8 responses, so virus-specific expansions were likely underestimated and private and CD4 specificities were missed.

Receptor amplification or capture employed 5' RACE. Sequencer: NextSeq 500. Unique molecular identifiers were attached to individual cDNA molecules in the TCR library protocol so that sequencing error and PCR bias could be corrected. Sequencing covered both TCR alpha and beta chains, and within each sample the abundances of alpha and beta sequences were tightly co-correlated. For the original study's pipeline: V gene, J gene and CDR3 annotation of TCR sequences was performed with Decombinator V4. Expanded TCRs were defined as changing significantly between any two time points under a Poisson model with p below 0.0001. TCR abundances were normalised to the total number of TCRs sequenced per sample and expressed as counts per million. TRAV1-2 paired with TRAJ12, TRAJ20 or TRAJ33 defined MAIT TCRs, while TRAV10 paired with TRAJ18 defined iNKT TCRs. VDJdb, accessed 1 November 2021, was searched for CMV, EBV and SARS-CoV-2 annotated TCRs, with TCRs annotated for multiple antigens excluded. TCRdb ran its own pipeline on the public reads, namely fastp trimming at Q25 and MiXCR clone calling, and kept in-frame beta chains. Each entry is one CDR3 protein sequence, shown with its most common DNA and genes. The V and J calls, along with clone size, are taken from TCRdb and not from the paper's own processing. The sample data list approximately 69,000 distinct CDR3 sequences, and more than 9.5% of these were observed just once. Jointly, the top ten make up roughly 5.7% of the sample.

V is clipped by 3 bases and J by 10 bases, and the sequence between their germline boundaries is 13 bases long. Looking up the germline V gene (reference sequence) yields CDR1 LGHDT and CDR2 YNNKEL. The CDR3 runs 13 amino acids, cysteine and phenylalanine included. The sequence is cut down to CDR3 DNA, 39 bases in frame from base 1. The sequence derives from an adult who was a healthcare worker with PCR-confirmed SARS-CoV-2 infection or an uninfected control (not recorded which). The sample in question was whole blood, obtained at baseline. The V and J segments used are TRBV3-1 and TRBJ2-1; the D gene is perhaps TRBD1, on 6 matching bases. The CDR3 amino acid sequence is: CASSHRDNREQFF. DNA sequence: TGTGCCAGCAGCCACCGGGACAACAGGGAGCAGTTCTTC.